Below, 15 T cell receptor beta chains from the same sample are listed, as sequenced in a study of cytomegalovirus exposure and HLA in healthy donors. The PCR employed 60 Vbeta primers together with 13 Jbeta primers. Here immunoSEQ multiplex PCR was the method, and the copy in TCRdb shows in-frame clones only, minus some. The sample contains around 150,000 clones, 80% of which appear only once. Specimen: PBMCs. These receptors were collected from a woman aged 40 to 49 in good health and CMV-seronegative.

CDR3 DNA sequence: TGTGCCAGCAGTGGTGGACAGTGGGGGTTAGAAAAACTGTTTTTT. Protein sequence: CASSGGQWGLEKLFF. The chain links TRBV28 to TRBJ1-4, with D maybe TRBD1 (6 bases). Germline CDR1 is MDHEN and CDR2 is SYDVKM. The CDR3 length is 15 residues. The V gene lost 5 bases and the J gene lost 8 bases, with 18 bases spanning the gap.

The chain joins TRBV30 to TRBJ1-1; D not certain. Germline CDR1 GTSNPN, CDR2 SVGIG (reference sequence). The V and J ends lost 0 bases and 11 bases respectively, with 13 bases between them. The CDR3 sequence is 12 residues long. The DNA of the CDR3 is TGTGCCTGGAGTGTACCCGGTTTGGAGGCTTTCTTT. Residues: CAWSVPGLEAFF.

The chain has TRBV18 and TRBJ1-1; 7 bases line up with TRBD1. The CDR3 consists of 15 residues. With 6 bases clipped from V and 11 bases from J, the junction kept 18 bases outside the gene matches. Germline CDR1 reads KGHSH; CDR2 reads LQKENI. The CDR3 nucleotides are TGTGCCAGCTCCCGAGACAGGGTGGGAAATTTAGAGGCTTTCTTT. Translating it yields CASSRDRVGNLEAFF.

The chain is built from TRBV4-2 and TRBJ1-2; weak D call: TRBD1 (6 bases). With 8 bases removed from V and 0 bases from J, the gap between germline ends came to 10 bases. This CDR3 is built from 13 residues. Germline V CDR1 and CDR2: LGHNA, YNFKEQ. The CDR3 loop is CASGQLANYGYTF. The CDR3 DNA is TGTGCCAGCGGACAGCTAGCTAACTATGGCTACACCTTC.

This clone was detected once. This chain connects TRBV10-1 to TRBJ2-1; unclear D gene. Trimming took 11 bases from V and 3 from J, leaving 14 bases between them. The CDR3 length is 13 residues. Germline assignment: CDR1 WNHNN and CDR2 SYGVQD (reference sequence). The CDR3, as DNA: TGCGCCGGATCGGAGTACGGCTACAATGAGCAGTTCTTC. This gives the protein CAGSEYGYNEQFF.

The chain carries TRBV28 and TRBJ1-5; 9 bases map to TRBD1. The CDR3 has 15 residues. The V and J ends lost 4 bases and 7 bases, in that order; junction bases with no gene match: 8. Germline lookup yields CDR1 MDHEN and CDR2 SYDVKM. Here the CDR3 reads CASSSLDRGSQPQHF. DNA for the CDR3: TGTGCCAGCAGTTCATTGGACAGGGGTAGCCAGCCCCAGCATTTT.

This clone was observed once. V usage is TRBV7-9 and J usage is TRBJ2-1; a possible D gene is TRBD1 (6 bases). Between the trimmed V and J ends, which lost 2 bases and 12 bases, there was a span of 8 bases. The CDR3 covers 11 residues. Looked up from germline, CDR1 is SEHNR and CDR2 is FQNEAQ (reference sequence). The CDR3 nucleotides read TGTGCCAGCAGCTTACCCAGGGGGCAGTTCTTC. Protein: CASSLPRGQFF.

The chain carries TRBV18 and TRBJ1-5; 9 nucleotides align to TRBD1. With 0 bases clipped from V and 5 bases from J, the junction kept 2 bases outside the gene matches. There are 15 residues in the CDR3. Germline CDR1 KGHSH, CDR2 LQKENI. The CDR3 loop is CASSPPGTGHQPQHF. The CDR3 nucleotides are TGTGCCAGCTCACCACCGGGGACAGGGCATCAGCCCCAGCATTTT.

The chain carries TRBV28 and TRBJ1-2; tentative D call: TRBD1 (6 bases). From germline, CDR1 is MDHEN and CDR2 SYDVKM. The V and J ends lost 7 bases and 2 bases respectively, with 11 bases between them. This CDR3 has 13 residues. The CDR3 spells CASTEGGNYGYTF. In DNA form, the CDR3 reads TGTGCCAGCACCGAAGGGGGAAACTATGGCTACACCTTC.

Here the CDR3 reads CASNRPRGGGTDTQYF. CDR3 sequence (DNA): TGTGCCAGCAACAGACCTAGGGGAGGGGGCACAGATACGCAGTATTTT. V gene TRBV27 combines with J gene TRBJ2-3; 7 positions match TRBD2. CDR1 and CDR2 (germline): MNHEY, SMNVEV (reference sequence). The V segment lost 7 bases and the J segment 1 base; nucleotides outside the gene matches: 11. The CDR3 totals 16 residues.

V and J are TRBV6-5 and TRBJ2-3, with D tentatively TRBD1 (6 bases). CDR3 length: 14 amino acids. Per the germline V gene, CDR1 is MNHEY and CDR2 is SVGAGI. V lost 2 bases to trimming and J lost 2 bases, with 8 bases between them. CDR3 protein: CASSYDRSTDTQYF. CDR3 in DNA: TGTGCCAGCAGTTACGACAGGTCCACAGATACGCAGTATTTT.

The chain uses TRBV7-2 and TRBJ1-5; tentative D call: TRBD1 (5 bases). The germline V and J ends were trimmed by 1 base and 6 bases, with 10 bases remaining between them. The CDR3 has 14 amino acids. CDR1 and CDR2 from the germline V gene are SGHTA and FQGNSA. The CDR3 reads CASSLGRATQPQHF. The CDR3 bases are TGTGCCAGCAGCTTAGGCAGGGCCACTCAGCCCCAGCATTTT.

This chain connects TRBV6-5 to TRBJ1-6; 9 nucleotides match TRBD1. With 6 bases clipped from V and 10 bases from J, the junction kept 4 bases outside the gene matches. The germline V gene encodes CDR1 MNHEY and CDR2 SVGAGI. The CDR3 runs 13 residues. CDR3 amino acids: CASRDRGQSPLHF. CDR3 nucleotides: TGTGCCAGCAGGGACAGGGGACAGTCACCCCTCCACTTT.

This chain links TRBV4-1 with TRBJ2-7; D possibly corresponds to TRBD1 (6 bases). Germline V gene data show CDR1 as MGHRA and CDR2 as YSYEKL. Trimming left V 2 bases short and J 0 bases short, with 14 bases between. This CDR3 region has 16 residues. The CDR3 coding sequence is TGCGCCAGCAGCCAACAACCGGGACACTTCTCCTACGAGCAGTACTTC. Protein: CASSQQPGHFSYEQYF.

This clone was seen only once. V is TRBV27 and J is TRBJ1-5, with D uncertain. The CDR3 length is 15 residues. Germline V gives CDR1 MNHEY, CDR2 SMNVEV (reference sequence). Between the trimmed V and J ends, which lost 3 bases and 0 bases, there was a span of 9 bases. CDR3 amino acids: CASSLRIGSNQPQHF. The CDR3 DNA sequence: TGTGCCAGCAGTTTGAGGATTGGTAGCAATCAGCCCCAGCATTTT.